This TCR beta chain came from a study of blood T cell repertoires in COVID-19. Study summary: COVID-19 samples collected from the United States, Italy and Spain covered acute and convalescent phases.

Measured with immunoSEQ multiplex PCR; TCRdb has only the in-frame clones, and not every one. This table has 200,000 to 250,000 clones, about 85% appearing once. V was cut by 4 bases and J by 0 bases, with 6 bases left in between. The CDR3 contains 13 residues. This clone was detected only a few times. The same CDR3 can be traced to other DNA sequences in this sample. This chain links TRBV12-3 or TRBV12-4 with TRBJ1-2; the D is unclear. Sample: peripheral blood. The sequence was collected from a man between 35 and 55 years old with acute or convalescent COVID-19. CDR3 DNA sequence: TGTGCCAGCAGTTCTCTAGCTAACTATGGCTACACCTTC. Its translation is CASSSLANYGYTF.